These 21 T cell receptor beta chains share one sample of origin, sequenced in a study of control samples from healthy donors and cancer patients. The data were produced by immunoSEQ multiplex PCR, yet TCRdb's version contains in-frame clones alone and is incomplete. This repertoire shows 120,000 or so clones, about 95% found once; its top ten account for approximately 4%. The specimen was blood. The receptors were sampled from a man aged 25 to 40 in good health.

The CDR3 coding sequence is TGTGCCAGCAGTTTAAACGGAAGGAATTCACCCCTCCACTTT. Its protein is CASSLNGRNSPLHF. The chain combines TRBV28 with TRBJ1-6; D ambiguous. Germline CDR1 is MDHEN and CDR2 is SYDVKM. The CDR3 loop spans 14 amino acids. Trimming removed 2 bases from V and 7 bases from J, with 9 bases in between. The entire variable domain, with the rest obtained from reference TRBV28 and TRBJ1-6, is as follows: DVKVTQSSRYLVKRTGEKVFLECVQDMDHENMFWYRQDPGLGLRLIYFSYDVKMKEKGDIPEGYSVSREKKERFSLILESASTNQTSMYLCASSLNGRNSPLHFGNGTRLTVT.

As concerns this clone: This specimen includes other DNA sequences encoding the same CDR3. This chain joins TRBV4-1 and TRBJ2-7; 7 bases align to TRBD1. Looked up from germline, CDR1 is MGHRA and CDR2 is YSYEKL. The CDR3 totals 14 residues. Trimming cost V 1 base and J 4 bases; bases outside gene matches: 4. Written as DNA, the CDR3 is TGCGCCAGCAGCCAAGGGACAGGTACTTACGAGCAGTACTTC. Its translation: CASSQGTGTYEQYF.

A word on this clone: Within the sample, other DNA sequences also encode this same CDR3. The rearrangement links TRBV30 to TRBJ2-2; D remains ambiguous. V dropped 3 bases and J dropped 5 bases, with 4 bases sitting between them. CDR3 length: 11 residues. The germline V gene has CDR1 GTSNPN and CDR2 SVGIG (reference sequence). The CDR3, as DNA: TGTGCCTGGAGGGGGACCGGGGAGCTGTTTTTT. This sequence encodes CAWRGTGELFF.

The CDR3 DNA is TGTGCCAGCAGTCCGGACAGGCTAGCCAAAAACATTCAGTACTTC. Residues: CASSPDRLAKNIQYF. The rearrangement links TRBV7-2 to TRBJ2-4; TRBD1 agrees at 7 bases. From germline, CDR1 is SGHTA and CDR2 FQGNSA. V shed 6 bases, J shed 0 bases, and the junction held 5 bases outside the gene matches. The CDR3 contains 15 residues.

The chain employs TRBV30 and TRBJ1-5; 7 bases map to TRBD1. Germline CDR1 reads GTSNPN; CDR2 reads SVGIG (reference sequence). The ends lost 1 base at V and 3 bases at J; junction bases unmatched: 6. The CDR3 has 15 amino acids. CDR3 amino acids: CAWSEGASSNQPQHF. For the CDR3, the DNA is TGTGCCTGGAGTGAGGGGGCCTCTTCCAATCAGCCCCAGCATTTT. The full variable domain, with the rest looked up from reference TRBV30 and TRBJ1-5, is SQTIHQWPATLVQPVGSPLSLECTVEGTSNPNLYWYRQAAGRGLQLLFYSVGIGQISSEVPQNLSASRPQDRQFILSSKKLLLSDSGFYLCAWSEGASSNQPQHFGDGTRLSIL.

J is TRBJ1-2 and V is TRBV24-1; D gene unclear. CDR3 length: 13 amino acids. The ends were cut back, 3 bases at V and 2 bases at J, with 6 bases in the middle. Germline CDR1 KGHDR, CDR2 SFDVKD. CDR3 in DNA: TGTGCCACCAGTGATCCCAGGAACTATGGCTACACCTTC. The encoded protein is CATSDPRNYGYTF.

The rearrangement links TRBV9 to TRBJ1-6, with D possibly matching TRBD1 (6 bases). The ends were cut back, 9 bases at V and 4 bases at J, with 17 bases in the middle. This CDR3 comprises 15 residues. In germline, CDR1 is SGDLS, CDR2 YYNGEE. The CDR3 DNA follows: TGTGCCACCCCGCTCGGGACACATTATAATTCACCCCTCCACTTT. This sequence encodes CATPLGTHYNSPLHF. The complete variable domain, with remaining parts taken from reference TRBV9 and TRBJ1-6, reads DSGVTQTPKHLITATGQRVTLRCSPRSGDLSVYWYQQSLDQGLQFLIQYYNGEERAKGNILERFSAQQFPDLHSELNLSSLELGDSALYFCATPLGTHYNSPLHFGNGTRLTVT.

This rearrangement joins TRBV4-1 to TRBJ1-1, with no clear D. The length of the CDR3 is 13 residues. With 1 base removed from V and 2 bases from J, the gap between germline ends came to 5 bases. Germline loops: CDR1 MGHRA, CDR2 YSYEKL. CDR3 sequence (DNA): TGCGCCAGCAGCCAAGCAGCAAACACTGAAGCTTTCTTT. Its translation: CASSQAANTEAFF.

This clone is labeled as medium-sized. The CDR3 DNA reads TGTGCCAGCAGTTATGCAAATTCACCCCTCCACTTT. The encoded protein is CASSYANSPLHF. The V call is TRBV28, the J call TRBJ1-6; D is unclear. Between the trimmed V and J ends, which lost 4 bases and 7 bases, there was a span of 5 bases. This CDR3 has 12 amino acids. CDR1 and CDR2 (germline): MDHEN, SYDVKM.

The chain recombines TRBV11-2 with TRBJ1-4, with D maybe TRBD1 (6 bases). This CDR3 spans 15 amino acids. In germline, CDR1 is SGHAT, CDR2 FQNNGV. Trimming removed 5 bases at V and 0 bases at J, with 10 bases between. The CDR3 loop reads CASSEGQTTNEKLFF. DNA of the CDR3: TGTGCCAGCAGCGAAGGACAGACAACTAATGAAAAACTGTTTTTT.

The rearrangement joins TRBV19 to TRBJ2-3; D not certain. From germline, CDR1 is LNHDA and CDR2 SQIVND (reference sequence). The CDR3 sequence is 14 residues long. V shed 5 bases and J shed 2 bases, with 11 bases lying between them. In nucleotides, the CDR3 is TGTGCCAGTAGTCTCTCCGGCCTCACAGATACGCAGTATTTT. Protein sequence: CASSLSGLTDTQYF.

V gene TRBV7-2 combines with J gene TRBJ2-5; possibly TRBD2 for D (6 bases). V was cut by 5 bases and J by 5 bases, with 9 bases left in between. From germline, CDR1 is SGHTA and CDR2 FQGNSA. This CDR3 is built from 12 residues. CDR3 in amino acids: CASSPRGETQYF. CDR3 DNA: TGTGCCAGCAGCCCCCGGGGGGAGACCCAGTACTTC.

As DNA, the CDR3 is TGCGCCAGCAGTGAGTCGATGGCGGGACAGGTCAATCAGCCCCAGCATTTT. Encoded protein: CASSESMAGQVNQPQHF. The chain is built from TRBV10-2 and TRBJ1-5; TRBD1 aligns across 8 bases. The junction had 7 bases not matched to a gene; V was cut back by 0 bases and J by 3 bases. The CDR3 spans 17 residues. CDR1 is WSHSY, CDR2 SAAADI, per germline.

The rearrangement uses TRBV6-6 and TRBJ2-7; 7 positions match TRBD1. Germline V CDR1 and CDR2: MNHNY, SVGAGI (reference sequence). V dropped 4 bases and J dropped 2; count of bases not matched to a gene: 8. The CDR3 spans 15 residues. CDR3 in DNA: TGTGCCAGCAGTTCCGGGTCGACAGGGACCTACGAGCAGTACTTC. Its protein product is CASSSGSTGTYEQYF.

The J gene is TRBJ1-2, the V gene TRBV18, with D possibly being TRBD1 (5 bases). Germline V gene sequence: CDR1 KGHSH, CDR2 LQKENI. Deletions cut 5 bases from V and 3 bases from J, with 16 bases between. This CDR3 is built from 15 residues. Here the CDR3 DNA reads TGTGCCAGCTCAAGGAGGGGTGATACGGACTATGGCTACACCTTC. This encodes CASSRRGDTDYGYTF. Combining the CDR3 with reference TRBV18 and TRBJ1-2 gives the whole variable domain NAGVMQNPRHLVRRRGQEARLRCSPMKGHSHVYWYRQLPEEGLKFMVYLQKENIIDESGMPKERFSAEFPKEGPSILRIQQVVRGDSAAYFCASSRRGDTDYGYTFGSGTRLTVV.

The V call is TRBV5-1, the J call TRBJ2-2; tentatively, D is TRBD1 (5 bases). CDR3 length: 16 residues. Germline-derived CDR1 and CDR2 are SGHRS and YFSETQ. V was pared by 2 bases and J by 1 base, with 12 bases between. CDR3 sequence (DNA): TGCGCCAGCAGCTTTCCCGCAGGGCGGAACACCGGGGAGCTGTTTTTT. Translation gives CASSFPAGRNTGELFF. Complete variable domain (other parts from reference TRBV5-1 and TRBJ2-2): KAGVTQTPRYLIKTRGQQVTLSCSPISGHRSVSWYQQTPGQGLQFLFEYFSETQRNKGNFPGRFSGRQFSNSRSEMNVSTLELGDSALYLCASSFPAGRNTGELFFGEGSRLTVL.

V and J are TRBV29-1 and TRBJ1-4; weak D call: TRBD1 (5 bases). The CDR3 has 15 residues. The germline V and J ends were trimmed by 0 bases and 5 bases, with 13 bases remaining between them. The V gene's germline CDR1 is SQVTM and CDR2 ANQGSEA. The CDR3 spells CSVEDRGSLNEKLFF. In DNA form, the CDR3 reads TGCAGCGTTGAAGATCGGGGGAGCCTCAATGAAAAACTGTTTTTT.

The chain is built from TRBV6-5 and TRBJ2-7; 8 bases fit TRBD1. Germline CDR1 is MNHEY and CDR2 is SVGAGI. With 4 bases clipped from V and 2 bases from J, the junction kept 10 bases outside the gene matches. This CDR3 has 16 residues. CDR3 in amino acids: CASSWRTGSSAYEQYF. The CDR3 DNA follows: TGTGCCAGCAGTTGGAGGACAGGGAGCAGTGCCTACGAGCAGTACTTC.

The CDR3 sequence is CASSQDTGGGPSINNEQFF. The DNA of the CDR3 is TGCGCCAGCAGCCAAGATACGGGTGGGGGGCCTTCGATAAACAATGAGCAGTTCTTC. The gene calls are TRBV4-1 and TRBJ2-1; either TRBD1 or TRBD2 may supply D (6 bases each). The CDR3 has 19 amino acids. The germline CDR1 and CDR2 sequences are MGHRA and YSYEKL. Trimming left V 0 bases short and J 5 bases short, with 23 bases between.

The chain combines TRBV5-4 with TRBJ1-4; tentatively, D is TRBD1 (6 bases). CDR3 length: 17 residues. The germline gives CDR1 SGHNT, CDR2 YYREEE (reference sequence). V gave up 5 bases and J gave up 0 bases, with 17 bases separating them. The CDR3 coding sequence is TGTGCCAGCAGTCCTTCTCCAGGGGCATCAACTAATGAAAAACTGTTTTTT. It is translated as CASSPSPGASTNEKLFF.

The chain joins TRBV30 to TRBJ1-2; D is unresolved. The CDR3 contains 15 residues. V was trimmed by 2 bases and J by 4 bases, leaving 17 bases between them. Germline V gene lookup returns CDR1 GTSNPN and CDR2 SVGIG (reference sequence). CDR3 sequence reads: CAWSPEVGFGYGYTF. The CDR3 DNA reads TGTGCCTGGAGTCCCGAGGTAGGGTTTGGCTATGGCTACACCTTC.